The 28 T cell receptor beta chains presented below share a single source sample, sequenced in a study of radiotherapy plus CTLA-4 blockade in lung cancer. Measured with immunoSEQ multiplex PCR; TCRdb has only the in-frame clones, and not every one. The table records some 110,000 clones, about 83% of them present only once. The sequencing here drew on peripheral blood, taken from a patient treated with radiotherapy plus ipilimumab. These receptors all come from a human donor with non-small cell lung cancer who had a partial response to radiotherapy plus ipilimumab.

The chain links TRBV4-1 to TRBJ2-4; 7 bases are shared with TRBD1. V shed 0 bases, J shed 6 bases, and the junction held 5 bases outside the gene matches. This CDR3 is built from 15 residues. Germline V gene sequence: CDR1 MGHRA, CDR2 YSYEKL. For the CDR3, the DNA is TGCGCCAGCAGCCAAGATGAACGGACAGGAAACATTCAGTACTTC. It encodes CASSQDERTGNIQYF.

The chain combines TRBV30 with TRBJ2-5; 10 bases line up with TRBD2. The CDR3 covers 13 residues. CDR1 GTSNPN and CDR2 SVGIG come from the germline V gene (reference sequence). Germline trimming cut 5 bases from V and 4 bases from J; bases unmatched to any gene: 4. Here the CDR3 reads CAWSGLAPETQYF. CDR3 nucleotides: TGTGCCTGGTCGGGACTAGCGCCAGAGACCCAGTACTTC.

This clone is a singleton in its sample. The chain employs TRBV28 and TRBJ2-7; the D gene is possibly TRBD1 (6 bases). The CDR3 loop spans 13 amino acids. The ends were cut back, 6 bases at V and 1 base at J, with 10 bases in the middle. Germline V gene lookup returns CDR1 MDHEN and CDR2 SYDVKM. Here the CDR3 DNA reads TGTGCCAGCAGGCTAGGGGGTTCCTACGAGCAGTACTTC. It is translated as CASRLGGSYEQYF.

Details on this clone: Distinct nucleotide sequences in the sample also encode this CDR3. V and J are TRBV28 and TRBJ2-2; 7 positions match TRBD2. The CDR3 spans 14 residues. Germline CDR1 reads MDHEN; CDR2 reads SYDVKM. Trimming at V came to 4 bases and at J to 2 bases, leaving 1 base not matched to a gene. In DNA form, the CDR3 reads TGTGCCAGCAGTTCTAGCGGTAACACCGGGGAGCTGTTTTTT. Translated, it gives CASSSSGNTGELFF.

The V and J genes are TRBV27 and TRBJ2-5; tentatively, D is TRBD2 (6 bases). This CDR3 region has 13 residues. Trimming cost V 8 bases and J 5 bases, with 15 bases left between them. Germline V gene sequence: CDR1 MNHEY, CDR2 SMNVEV (reference sequence). The CDR3 bases are TGTGCCAGCGGGGAGACTGCGGGGGAGACCCAGTACTTC. The encoded protein is CASGETAGETQYF.

The rearrangement joins TRBV30 to TRBJ1-1; no definite D call. Trimming took off 2 bases at V and 5 bases at J, with 18 bases between the two ends. Germline values: CDR1 GTSNPN, CDR2 SVGIG (reference sequence). The CDR3 totals 15 residues. The CDR3 DNA reads as TGTGCCTGGAGTCGTACCAGGATCCTGGTTACTGAAGCTTTCTTT. This sequence encodes CAWSRTRILVTEAFF.

The chain has TRBV11-3 and TRBJ2-2; no definite D call. The CDR3 has 15 residues. The V end was cut by 5 bases, the J end by 2 bases, with 12 bases between. CDR1 SGHNT and CDR2 YENEEA come from the germline V gene. CDR3 DNA sequence: TGTGCCAGCAGCACCCGTGGCTCTAACACCGGGGAGCTGTTTTTT. Amino acids: CASSTRGSNTGELFF.

This sequence joins TRBV25-1 and TRBJ1-2; D not certain. V was clipped by 4 bases and J by 6 bases, with 15 bases between them. The CDR3 runs 14 residues. CDR1 is MGHDK and CDR2 is SYGVNS in the germline V gene. The CDR3 sequence is CASSGSIVADGYTF. The CDR3 DNA follows: TGTGCCAGCAGTGGATCGATAGTCGCGGATGGCTACACCTTC.

The J gene is TRBJ2-5, the V gene TRBV18, with 11 positions matching TRBD2. CDR3 length: 18 amino acids. CDR1 is KGHSH and CDR2 is LQKENI in the germline V gene. With 3 bases clipped from V and 2 bases from J, the junction kept 11 bases outside the gene matches. In DNA form, the CDR3 reads TGTGCCAGCTCACCCTTACCCGTAGCGGGAGGGGGACAAGAGACCCAGTACTTC. Its translation: CASSPLPVAGGGQETQYF. Combining the CDR3 with reference TRBV18 and TRBJ2-5 gives the whole variable domain NAGVMQNPRHLVRRRGQEARLRCSPMKGHSHVYWYRQLPEEGLKFMVYLQKENIIDESGMPKERFSAEFPKEGPSILRIQQVVRGDSAAYFCASSPLPVAGGGQETQYFGPGTRLLVL.

V gene TRBV2 combines with J gene TRBJ1-5, with 8 bases identical to TRBD1. The germline V gene has CDR1 SNHLY and CDR2 FYNNEI. The CDR3 is 14 amino acids. V gave up 6 bases and J gave up 7 bases; unmatched junction bases: 8. The CDR3 DNA reads TGTGCCAGCAGCGACAGGGGTCTGGGACAGCCCCAGCATTTT. It yields the protein CASSDRGLGQPQHF.

The chain uses TRBV7-2 and TRBJ2-5; D is unresolved. With 5 bases removed from V and 3 bases from J, the gap between germline ends came to 7 bases. The CDR3 loop spans 12 amino acids. Germline V gives CDR1 SGHTA, CDR2 FQGNSA. The CDR3 protein is CASSLIKETQYF. In DNA, the CDR3 is TGTGCCAGCAGCCTTATAAAAGAGACCCAGTACTTC.

V and J are TRBV6-1 and TRBJ2-5; 7 bases fit TRBD2. CDR3 length: 12 amino acids. Trimming took 8 bases from V and 5 from J; bases not matched to a gene: 5. Germline CDR1 is MNHNS and CDR2 is SASEGT. The CDR3 nucleotides read TGTGCCAGCGAGCAGGGAGGGGAGACCCAGTACTTC. Its protein is CASEQGGETQYF.

CDR3 nucleotides: TGTGCCAGCAGTGAATTTATTGAGGGCAATGAGCAGTTCTTC. It translates to CASSEFIEGNEQFF. This chain uses TRBV25-1 with TRBJ2-1; perhaps TRBD2 as D (5 bases). Trimming shortened V by 1 base and J by 6 bases, and 10 bases separated the two germline ends. The CDR3 loop spans 14 amino acids. Germline lookup yields CDR1 MGHDK and CDR2 SYGVNS.

The chain recombines TRBV23-1 with TRBJ2-7, with TRBD1 matching 7 bases. TRBV23-1 is identified as an open reading frame with a role that is uncertain. Trimming at V came to 6 bases and at J to 3 bases, leaving 5 bases not matched to a gene. The CDR3 is 13 amino acids. This CDR3 reads CASRGTAFYEQYV. The DNA of the CDR3 is TGCGCCAGCAGGGGGACAGCCTTCTACGAGCAGTACGTC.

The genes are TRBV30 and TRBJ1-5; no definite D call. The germline V gene encodes CDR1 GTSNPN and CDR2 SVGIG (reference sequence). Trimming pared 2 bases from V and 0 bases from J, leaving 5 bases between. This CDR3 region has 13 residues. In DNA, the CDR3 is TGTGCCTGGAGTCCCGGTAGCAATCAGCCCCAGCATTTT. Protein product: CAWSPGSNQPQHF.

CDR3 nucleotide sequence: TGTGCCAGCAGCTTAGAAGGCGGGGCCACCGGGGAGCTGTTTTTT. Residues: CASSLEGGATGELFF. The chain couples TRBV11-2 to TRBJ2-2, with D perhaps TRBD2 (6 bases). The CDR3 sequence is 15 residues long. The germline V and J ends were trimmed by 0 bases and 4 bases, with 9 bases remaining between them. Germline-derived CDR1 and CDR2 are SGHAT and FQNNGV. Using reference TRBV11-2 and TRBJ2-2 for the parts outside the CDR3, the full variable domain is EAGVAQSPRYKIIEKRQSVAFWCNPISGHATLYWYQQILGQGPKLLIQFQNNGVVDDSQLPKDRFSAERLKGVDSTLKIQPAKLEDSAVYLCASSLEGGATGELFFGEGSRLTVL.

The chain couples TRBV2 to TRBJ1-1, with D possibly matching TRBD1 (5 bases). The germline CDR1 and CDR2 sequences are SNHLY and FYNNEI. The germline V and J ends were trimmed by 6 bases and 4 bases, with 15 bases remaining between them. There are 14 residues in the CDR3. DNA of the CDR3: TGTGCCAGCAGAGCACCAGGGCTAGGCACTGAAGCTTTCTTT. It specifies CASRAPGLGTEAFF.

The rearrangement uses TRBV6-1 and TRBJ2-7; 10 nucleotides line up with TRBD2. Germline trimming cut 3 bases from V and 2 bases from J; bases unmatched to any gene: 16. The CDR3 has 19 amino acids. From germline, CDR1 is MNHNS and CDR2 SASEGT. The DNA for the CDR3 is TGTGCCAGCAGTGAGATACCGGGACTAGCGAGAGGGTCCCCCTACGAGCAGTACTTC. Translation: CASSEIPGLARGSPYEQYF.

This clone was found a few times. The chain couples TRBV19 to TRBJ1-1; D gene unclear. This CDR3 is built from 14 residues. The germline CDR1 and CDR2 sequences are LNHDA and SQIVND (reference sequence). V was pared by 7 bases and J by 5 bases, with 17 bases between. The CDR3 DNA sequence: TGTGCCAGTACCGCCCTGAGGGTACGGACTGAAGCTTTCTTT. This sequence encodes CASTALRVRTEAFF. Drawing the rest from reference TRBV19 and TRBJ1-1, the complete variable domain is DGGITQSPKYLFRKEGQNVTLSCEQNLNHDAMYWYRQDPGQGLRLIYYSQIVNDFQKGDIAEGYSVSREKKESFPLTVTSAQKNPTAFYLCASTALRVRTEAFFGQGTRLTVV.

V is TRBV25-1 and J is TRBJ2-5, with 8 bases that match TRBD2. The closer fit of TRBJ2-7 to the DNA end suggests the J call may be wrong. Germline CDR1 is MGHDK and CDR2 is SYGVNS. This CDR3 is built from 14 residues. CDR3 coding DNA: TGTGCCAGCAGCTTAGCGGGGCCCTCCTACGAGCAGTACTTC. This encodes CASSLAGPSYEQYF.

The V and J genes are TRBV28 and TRBJ1-2; 7 bases fit TRBD1. Per germline, CDR1 MDHEN and CDR2 SYDVKM. This CDR3 has 14 residues. Trimming cost V 6 bases and J 4 bases; bases outside gene matches: 8. The CDR3 DNA reads TGTGCCAGCAGCACCAAGACAGGGAGCTATGGCTACACCTTC. Its translation is CASSTKTGSYGYTF.

In regard to this clone: The same CDR3 also results from other DNA sequences found in this sample. This chain connects TRBV7-6 to TRBJ1-1; D remains unclear. CDR3 size: 13 residues. With 5 bases removed from V and 1 base from J, the gap between germline ends came to 8 bases. Germline V gene sequence: CDR1 SGHVS, CDR2 FNYEAQ. CDR3 DNA sequence: TGTGCCAGCAGCGCGGACTCGAACACTGAAGCTTTCTTT. Residues: CASSADSNTEAFF.

Many counts were recorded for this clone. This chain connects TRBV28 to TRBJ2-2; a possible D gene is TRBD1 (6 bases). From germline, CDR1 is MDHEN and CDR2 SYDVKM. The CDR3 covers 14 residues. V was trimmed by 2 bases and J by 6 bases, leaving 10 bases between them. The CDR3 here is CASSLHTGPGELFF. DNA for the CDR3: TGTGCCAGCAGTTTACATACAGGGCCCGGGGAGCTGTTTTTT.

This clone appeared once. The rearrangement links TRBV28 to TRBJ2-7; 11 positions match TRBD1. From germline, CDR1 is MDHEN and CDR2 SYDVKM. With 3 bases clipped from V and 6 bases from J, the junction kept 7 bases outside the gene matches. The CDR3 is made up of 15 amino acids. CDR3 residues: CASSFPFGTGGEQYF. The CDR3 DNA follows: TGTGCCAGCAGTTTTCCATTCGGGACAGGGGGCGAGCAGTACTTC.

The chain employs TRBV5-1 and TRBJ2-1; D is possibly TRBD1 (6 bases). Germline V gene data show CDR1 as SGHRS and CDR2 as YFSETQ. CDR3 length: 15 amino acids. V was clipped by 2 bases and J by 7 bases, with 16 bases between them. The DNA for the CDR3 is TGCGCCAGCAGCTTCAACCCAGGGGTTGTTAATGAGCAGTTCTTC. Encoded protein: CASSFNPGVVNEQFF. Filled out from reference TRBV5-1 and TRBJ2-1, the complete variable domain reads KAGVTQTPRYLIKTRGQQVTLSCSPISGHRSVSWYQQTPGQGLQFLFEYFSETQRNKGNFPGRFSGRQFSNSRSEMNVSTLELGDSALYLCASSFNPGVVNEQFFGPGTRLTVL.

The chain joins TRBV28 to TRBJ1-2, with D tentatively TRBD1 (6 bases). With 7 bases removed from V and 2 bases from J, the gap between germline ends came to 14 bases. The CDR3 covers 14 residues. Germline V gene lookup returns CDR1 MDHEN and CDR2 SYDVKM. This chain's CDR3 is CASTFQGSNYGYTF. In DNA, the CDR3 is TGTGCCAGCACCTTCCAGGGGTCGAACTATGGCTACACCTTC.

The chain joins TRBV4-1 to TRBJ1-2; D remains ambiguous. V was shortened by 1 base and J by 1 base, with 10 bases between the two germline ends. Germline V gives CDR1 MGHRA, CDR2 YSYEKL. The CDR3 consists of 15 residues. The CDR3 region is CASSQGYTVNYGYTF. CDR3 in DNA: TGCGCCAGCAGCCAAGGGTACACCGTTAACTATGGCTACACCTTC.

There are a few counts of this clone. V and J are TRBV6-5 and TRBJ1-6; 8 bases agree with TRBD1. V gave up 8 bases and J gave up 10 bases; unmatched junction bases: 7. This CDR3 is 13 amino acids long. The V gene's germline CDR1 is MNHEY and CDR2 SVGAGI. CDR3 nucleotides: TGTGCCAGCGGTCAGGGGGCTCGGTCACCCCTCCACTTT. This encodes CASGQGARSPLHF.